One sample yielded the 11 T cell receptor beta chains listed below, sequenced in a study of T cell changes during pregnancy in multiple sclerosis. Libraries were prepared by immunoSEQ multiplex PCR; TCRdb keeps only in-frame clonotypes and omits some of them. The sample yields about 100,000 clones, around 93% seen once. The sequences come from peripheral blood, collected in the third trimester of pregnancy. The receptor set was obtained from a female donor in good health, enrolled as a control in a pregnancy study.

This CDR3 is CASSSRGGQDYSGANVLTF. The DNA of the CDR3 is TGTGCCAGCAGCTCCAGAGGGGGACAGGATTACTCTGGGGCCAACGTCCTGACTTTC. J is TRBJ2-6 and V is TRBV7-8; 8 bases line up with TRBD1. Unmatched junction bases numbered 11, after V lost 4 bases and J lost 0 bases. CDR3 size: 19 residues. Germline V CDR1 and CDR2: SGHVS, FQNEAQ.

The chain carries TRBV6-4 and TRBJ1-5, with 10 bases fitting TRBD1. The germline V gene has CDR1 MRHNA and CDR2 SNTAGT. V lost 3 bases to trimming and J lost 5 bases; unmatched junction nucleotides: 4. The CDR3 has 15 amino acids. CDR3 in amino acids: CASSDRDRGHQPQHF. Here the CDR3 DNA reads TGTGCCAGCAGTGATCGGGACAGGGGCCATCAGCCCCAGCATTTT.

The V gene is TRBV9, the J gene TRBJ2-1; 7 nucleotides line up with TRBD1. V dropped 0 bases and J dropped 6; count of bases not matched to a gene: 3. This CDR3 region has 14 residues. Germline V lookup: CDR1 SGDLS, CDR2 YYNGEE. CDR3 sequence reads: CASSVGDSTNEQFF. DNA of the CDR3: TGTGCCAGCAGCGTAGGGGACAGCACCAATGAGCAGTTCTTC.

This clone was seen more than once but under ten times. For the CDR3, the DNA is TGTGCCAGCAGTGGACAGATATATAGCAATCAGCCCCAGCATTTT. The encoded protein is CASSGQIYSNQPQHF. The V call is TRBV2, the J call TRBJ1-5, with a possible D match to TRBD1 (5 bases). Germline-derived CDR1 and CDR2 are SNHLY and FYNNEI. Trimming stripped 4 bases from V and 0 bases from J, with 10 bases between. The CDR3 is 15 residues long.

The chain uses TRBV6-5 and TRBJ2-7; TRBD2 agrees at 9 bases. This CDR3 region has 16 residues. V dropped 4 bases and J dropped 5; count of bases not matched to a gene: 12. CDR1 is MNHEY, CDR2 SVGAGI, per germline. CDR3 DNA sequence: TGTGCCAGCAGTTCCTATCTGCGGGGGGGTGTCGACGAGCAGTACTTC. This sequence encodes CASSSYLRGGVDEQYF.

The CDR3 DNA reads as TGTGCCAGCAGCCCACGGGACACTGAAGCTTTCTTT. This encodes CASSPRDTEAFF. The rearrangement joins TRBV7-9 to TRBJ1-1; D is undetermined. The CDR3 sequence is 12 residues long. The ends were cut back, 5 bases at V and 3 bases at J, with 7 bases in the middle. Germline loops: CDR1 SEHNR, CDR2 FQNEAQ (reference sequence).

The V gene is TRBV19, the J gene TRBJ2-1; 15 bases line up with TRBD2. This CDR3 spans 19 amino acids. V lost 5 bases and J lost 7; bases outside the gene matches: 15. CDR1 is LNHDA, CDR2 SQIVND, per germline (reference sequence). For the CDR3, the DNA is TGTGCCAGTAGTCCCCCACGGACTAGCGGGGGGGCGGTTTTGAATGAGCAGTTCTTC. Protein: CASSPPRTSGGAVLNEQFF.

The chain couples TRBV7-2 to TRBJ1-1; TRBD1 might be the D (6 bases). V was cut by 2 bases and J by 3 bases, with 10 bases left in between. The germline CDR1 and CDR2 sequences are SGHTA and FQGNSA. The CDR3 runs to 14 residues. Here the CDR3 DNA reads TGTGCCAGCAGCTTATCGGGGGGCTACACTGAAGCTTTCTTT. Translation gives CASSLSGGYTEAFF. The full variable domain, rest sourced from reference TRBV7-2 and TRBJ1-1, is GAGVSQSPSNKVTEKGKDVELRCDPISGHTALYWYRQSLGQGLEFLIYFQGNSAPDKSGLPSDRFSAERTGGSVSTLTIQRTQQEDSAVYLCASSLSGGYTEAFFGQGTRLTVV.

This chain joins TRBV5-6 and TRBJ2-3; possibly TRBD2 for D (6 bases). This CDR3 is 13 amino acids long. Trimming stripped 0 bases from V and 7 bases from J, with 9 bases between. CDR1 is SGHDT, CDR2 YYEEEE, per germline. In DNA, the CDR3 is TGTGCCAGCAGCTTGGGGGGGGTATATACGCAGTATTTT. Its translation is CASSLGGVYTQYF.

V and J are TRBV9 and TRBJ2-1, with a weak D call TRBD1 (5 bases). CDR3 length equals 13 residues. Deletions cut 2 bases from V and 8 bases from J, with 11 bases between. The germline gives CDR1 SGDLS, CDR2 YYNGEE. The DNA of the CDR3 is TGTGCCAGCAGCGTTCAGGGTCTGGATGAGCAGTTCTTC. Translating it yields CASSVQGLDEQFF.

This chain connects TRBV2 to TRBJ2-7; 16 bases map to TRBD2. Per germline, CDR1 SNHLY and CDR2 FYNNEI. J lost 6 bases, V lost 6 bases, and 14 bases had no gene match. The CDR3 extends over 18 amino acids. The CDR3 here is CASRAPPGLAGGGFEQYF. The CDR3 DNA sequence: TGTGCCAGCAGGGCCCCTCCGGGACTAGCGGGGGGGGGTTTCGAGCAGTACTTC.